The 15 T cell receptor beta chains given below trace back to one sample, sequenced in a study of blood T cell repertoires in COVID-19. Assay used: immunoSEQ multiplex PCR; TCRdb lists only in-frame clones, some missing. This sample has some 220,000 clones, with around 85% found just once. The sample consisted of peripheral blood. These receptors all stem from a woman in her sixties or seventies with COVID-19, enrolled during active disease.

The chain combines TRBV5-4 with TRBJ1-1; a possible D gene is TRBD1 (5 bases). The germline V gene has CDR1 SGHNT and CDR2 YYREEE (reference sequence). The CDR3 extends over 14 amino acids. Trimming pared 4 bases from V and 4 bases from J, leaving 14 bases between. DNA for the CDR3: TGTGCCAGCAGCGCCCGGGGGAAAAGCACTGAAGCTTTCTTT. Amino acid sequence: CASSARGKSTEAFF. Based on the CDR3 plus reference TRBV5-4 and TRBJ1-1, the full variable domain is ETGVTQSPTHLIKTRGQQVTLRCSSQSGHNTVSWYQQALGQGPQFIFQYYREEENGRGNFPPRFSGLQFPNYSSELNVNALELDDSALYLCASSARGKSTEAFFGQGTRLTVV.

This chain connects TRBV5-1 to TRBJ1-4; a possible D gene is TRBD1 (6 bases). CDR1 is SGHRS, CDR2 YFSETQ, per germline. V was shortened by 2 bases and J by 8 bases, with 13 bases between the two germline ends. CDR3 length: 14 amino acids. In nucleotides, the CDR3 is TGCGCCAGCAGCTTTACGGGGGGCCAAGAAAAACTGTTTTTT. It encodes CASSFTGGQEKLFF.

V and J are TRBV7-3 and TRBJ2-1; 13 nucleotides match TRBD2. Losses at the gene ends were 5 bases for V and 8 bases for J; bases not matched to a gene: 12. The V gene's germline CDR1 is SGHTA and CDR2 FQGTGA. The CDR3 covers 17 residues. The CDR3 region has the DNA TGTGCCAGCAGCCCACAGGTTAGGACTAGCGGGAGTCATGAGCAGTTCTTC. Its protein is CASSPQVRTSGSHEQFF. Using reference TRBV7-3 and TRBJ2-1 for the parts outside the CDR3, the full variable domain is GAGVSQTPSNKVTEKGKYVELRCDPISGHTALYWYRQSLGQGPEFLIYFQGTGAADDSGLPNDRFFAVRPEGSVSTLKIQRTERGDSAVYLCASSPQVRTSGSHEQFFGPGTRLTVL.

This clone was counted once. V is TRBV5-3 and J is TRBJ2-3; TRBD2 matches at 7 bases. TRBV5-3 is given ORF status, its function remaining uncertain. The CDR3 covers 20 residues. Trimming removed 5 bases from V and 2 bases from J; junction bases left unmatched: 23. CDR3 residues: CARRVWCAGVGAFPTDTQYF. CDR3 nucleotides: TGTGCCAGAAGGGTGTGGTGTGCGGGAGTGGGAGCCTTTCCCACAGATACGCAGTATTTT.

This chain joins TRBV6-4 and TRBJ1-1; D may be TRBD1 (5 bases). In germline, CDR1 is MRHNA, CDR2 SNTAGT. Trimming pared 6 bases from V and 3 bases from J, leaving 14 bases between. The CDR3 runs to 14 residues. The CDR3, as DNA: TGTGCCAGCAGCCAAGACAGAGTGGACACTGAAGCTTTCTTT. Its translation: CASSQDRVDTEAFF.

This rearrangement joins TRBV5-1 to TRBJ1-5; possible D gene TRBD1, 5 bases. CDR3 length: 15 amino acids. Germline values: CDR1 SGHRS, CDR2 YFSETQ. Trimming removed 5 bases at V and 2 bases at J, with 14 bases between. For the CDR3, the DNA is TGCGCCAGCAGGGAGGGGTTGGGAGGCAATCAGCCCCAGCATTTT. As protein: CASREGLGGNQPQHF.

This chain joins TRBV6-2 or TRBV6-3 and TRBJ2-7, with D possibly being TRBD1 (5 bases). The CDR3 totals 12 residues. Trimming cost V 6 bases and J 4 bases, with 10 bases left between them. Germline V gives CDR1 MNHEY, CDR2 SVGEGT. CDR3 sequence: CASSQGDYEQYF. CDR3 DNA: TGTGCCAGCAGCCAAGGGGATTACGAGCAGTACTTC.

The CDR3 DNA follows: TGTGCCAGTAGTGGGGACTCCAGTCGGCAGCCCCAGCATTTT. Translated, it gives CASSGDSSRQPQHF. The rearrangement uses TRBV19 and TRBJ1-5; D may be TRBD1 (5 bases). V lost 5 bases to trimming and J lost 7 bases, with 15 bases between them. The CDR3 loop spans 14 amino acids. Germline-derived CDR1 and CDR2 are LNHDA and SQIVND (reference sequence).

The chain combines TRBV27 with TRBJ1-6; 8 bases map to TRBD1. J lost 9 bases, V lost 1 base, and 5 bases had no gene match. Germline lookup yields CDR1 MNHEY and CDR2 SMNVEV (reference sequence). The CDR3 covers 15 residues. In nucleotides, the CDR3 is TGTGCCAGCAGTTTATTCCAGGGGGCAGCTTCACCCCTCCACTTT. Translating gives CASSLFQGAASPLHF.

The rearrangement joins TRBV2 to TRBJ1-2; 7 nucleotides line up with TRBD1. The CDR3 is 13 residues long. The V gene end was trimmed by 3 bases and the J gene end by 4 bases; junction bases not matched to a gene: 2. In germline, CDR1 is SNHLY, CDR2 FYNNEI. CDR3 sequence reads: CASSEDRSYGYTF. The CDR3 DNA sequence: TGTGCCAGCAGTGAGGACAGGAGCTATGGCTACACCTTC. The full variable domain, in which reference TRBV2 and TRBJ1-2 provide the parts outside the CDR3, is EPEVTQTPSHQVTQMGQEVILRCVPISNHLYFYWYRQILGQKVEFLVSFYNNEISEKSEIFDDQFSVERPDGSNFTLKIRSTKLEDSAMYFCASSEDRSYGYTFGSGTRLTVV.

This sequence joins TRBV19 and TRBJ2-2; 9 bases are shared with TRBD1. From germline, CDR1 is LNHDA and CDR2 SQIVND (reference sequence). The CDR3 runs to 15 residues. V dropped 6 bases and J dropped 4; count of bases not matched to a gene: 6. This chain's CDR3 is CASRVGQGSTGELFF. DNA for the CDR3: TGTGCCAGTAGAGTCGGACAGGGGAGCACCGGGGAGCTGTTTTTT.

This sequence joins TRBV14 and TRBJ2-7; 7 bases are shared with TRBD2. Looked up from germline, CDR1 is SGHDN and CDR2 is FVKESK. Trimming removed 6 bases from V and 4 bases from J; junction bases left unmatched: 9. The CDR3 runs to 14 residues. Written as DNA, the CDR3 is TGTGCCAGCAGGCCTTCCTCGGGGGGTTACGAGCAGTACTTC. Protein sequence: CASRPSSGGYEQYF. Complete variable domain (other parts from reference TRBV14 and TRBJ2-7): EAGVTQFPSHSVIEKGQTVTLRCDPISGHDNLYWYRRVMGKEIKFLLHFVKESKQDESGMPNNRFLAERTGGTYSTLKVQPAELEDSGVYFCASRPSSGGYEQYFGPGTRLTVT.

V is TRBV6-5 and J is TRBJ1-3; D not certain. There are 14 residues in the CDR3. V was cut by 7 bases and J by 8 bases, with 18 bases left in between. Germline V lookup: CDR1 MNHEY, CDR2 SVGAGI. CDR3 bases: TGTGCCAGCACTGGGTTCGGGAGGGTGGACACCATATATTTT. Amino acids: CASTGFGRVDTIYF.

This chain links TRBV10-3 with TRBJ2-1; 8 bases map to TRBD2. V was clipped by 9 bases and J by 2 bases; unmatched bases: 9. Looked up from germline, CDR1 is ENHRY and CDR2 is SYGVKD. The CDR3 totals 15 residues. DNA for the CDR3: TGTGCCATGGCAGCGGGTAGCGGGACCTACAATGAGCAGTTCTTC. Protein: CAMAAGSGTYNEQFF.

The count of this clone is one. J is TRBJ1-2 and V is TRBV11-2; 7 bases map to TRBD1. The CDR3 runs 12 residues. V lost 3 bases, J lost 6 bases, and 1 base stayed unmatched. Germline-derived CDR1 and CDR2 are SGHAT and FQNNGV. As DNA, the CDR3 is TGTGCCAGCAGCTTGACAGGGCATGGCTACACCTTC. It codes for CASSLTGHGYTF.